This T cell receptor (beta chain) was documented in a study of T cells in Graves' hyperthyroidism and ophthalmopathy. V was clipped by 0 bases and J by 4 bases, with 9 bases between them. The CDR3 has 14 residues. CDR1 SGDLS and CDR2 YYNGEE come from the germline V gene. The study, taken as a whole, reports: Within blood appeared most thyroid clonotypes that had expanded above 0.001. Prediction of ophthalmopathy progression came a median roughly 7.1 months pre-onset. A model of 13 V-J pairs discriminated ophthalmopathy from stable hyperthyroidism.

Amplification of TCR beta CDR3 regions was performed using RNA transcripts as template. In the first-round RT-PCR of the TCR CDR3, the HTBI primer set was used. Each CDR3 protein gets one entry after TCRdb re-called the multiplex PCR reads with MiXCR. Among roughly 500,000 distinct CDR3 sequences, more than 45% were seen once, and the ten largest hold around 19%. Comments on this clonotype: The antigen is not known.

What was sequenced was peripheral blood or thyroid tissue (not recorded which). The receptor was isolated from an adult woman with Graves' disease, either hyperthyroidism or ophthalmopathy (not recorded which). The rearrangement joins TRBV9 to TRBJ2-3, with D uncertain. The DNA of the CDR3 is TGTGCCAGCAGCGTAGTGGGATCTGCAGATACGCAGTATTTT. This sequence encodes CASSVVGSADTQYF.